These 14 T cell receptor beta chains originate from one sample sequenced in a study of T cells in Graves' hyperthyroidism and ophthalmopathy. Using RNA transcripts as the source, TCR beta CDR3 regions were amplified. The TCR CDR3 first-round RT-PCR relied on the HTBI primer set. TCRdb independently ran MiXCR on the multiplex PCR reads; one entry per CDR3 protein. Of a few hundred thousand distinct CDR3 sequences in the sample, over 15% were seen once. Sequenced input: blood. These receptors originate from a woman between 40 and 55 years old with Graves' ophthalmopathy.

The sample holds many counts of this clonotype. The CDR3, as DNA: TGTGCCAGCAGCTTAGGTGGGACGGTTAACTATGGCTACACCTTC. As protein: CASSLGGTVNYGYTF. The chain joins TRBV11-2 to TRBJ1-2, with a tentative D call TRBD1 (5 bases). Germline CDR1 SGHAT, CDR2 FQNNGV. With 1 base removed from V and 1 base from J, the gap between germline ends came to 10 bases. CDR3 length equals 15 residues.

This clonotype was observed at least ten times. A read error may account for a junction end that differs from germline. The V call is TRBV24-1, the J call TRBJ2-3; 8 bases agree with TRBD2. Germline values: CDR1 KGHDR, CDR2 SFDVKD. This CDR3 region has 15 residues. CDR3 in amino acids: CAISLSGKSTDTQYF. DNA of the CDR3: TGTGCCATCAGTCTTAGCGGGAAGAGCACAGATACGCAGTATTTT.

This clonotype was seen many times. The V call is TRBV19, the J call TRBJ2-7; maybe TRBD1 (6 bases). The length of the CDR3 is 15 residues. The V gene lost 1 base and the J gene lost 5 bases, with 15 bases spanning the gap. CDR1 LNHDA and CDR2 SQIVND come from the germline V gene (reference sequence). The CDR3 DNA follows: TGTGCCAGTAGTATAGTGGCAGGGGCGTCGGACGAGCAGTACTTC. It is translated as CASSIVAGASDEQYF.

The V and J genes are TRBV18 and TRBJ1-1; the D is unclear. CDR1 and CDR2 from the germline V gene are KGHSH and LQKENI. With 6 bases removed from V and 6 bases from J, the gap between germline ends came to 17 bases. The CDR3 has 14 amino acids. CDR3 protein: CASSLTHMRAEAFF. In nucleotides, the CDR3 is TGTGCCAGCTCGCTGACCCACATGCGAGCTGAAGCTTTCTTT. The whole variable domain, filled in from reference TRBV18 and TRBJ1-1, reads NAGVMQNPRHLVRRRGQEARLRCSPMKGHSHVYWYRQLPEEGLKFMVYLQKENIIDESGMPKERFSAEFPKEGPSILRIQQVVRGDSAAYFCASSLTHMRAEAFFGQGTRLTVV.

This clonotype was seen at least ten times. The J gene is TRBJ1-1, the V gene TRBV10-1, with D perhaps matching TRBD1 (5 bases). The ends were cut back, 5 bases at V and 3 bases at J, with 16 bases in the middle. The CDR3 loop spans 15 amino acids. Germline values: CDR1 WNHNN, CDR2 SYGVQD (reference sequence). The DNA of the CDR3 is TGCGCCAGCAGTCCAGGGTTCCAATGGGACACTGAAGCTTTCTTT. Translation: CASSPGFQWDTEAFF.

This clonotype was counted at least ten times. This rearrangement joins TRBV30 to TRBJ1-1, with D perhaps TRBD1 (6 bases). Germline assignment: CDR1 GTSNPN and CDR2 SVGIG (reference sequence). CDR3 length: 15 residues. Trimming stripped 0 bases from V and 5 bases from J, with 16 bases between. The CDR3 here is CAWSVWGGARTEAFF. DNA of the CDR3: TGTGCCTGGAGTGTATGGGGGGGCGCGCGTACTGAAGCTTTCTTT.

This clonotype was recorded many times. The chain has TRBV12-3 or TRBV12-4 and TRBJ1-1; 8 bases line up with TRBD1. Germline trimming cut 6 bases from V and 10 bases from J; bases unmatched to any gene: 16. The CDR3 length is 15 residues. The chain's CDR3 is CASSPERARGLGAFF. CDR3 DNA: TGTGCCAGCAGCCCCGAGCGGGCCAGGGGGCTTGGAGCTTTCTTT.

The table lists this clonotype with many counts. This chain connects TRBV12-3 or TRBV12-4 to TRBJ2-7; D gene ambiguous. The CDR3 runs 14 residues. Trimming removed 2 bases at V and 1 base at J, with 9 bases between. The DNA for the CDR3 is TGTGCCAGCAGTTTAAAGGACGGGTCCTACGAGCAGTACTTC. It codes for CASSLKDGSYEQYF.

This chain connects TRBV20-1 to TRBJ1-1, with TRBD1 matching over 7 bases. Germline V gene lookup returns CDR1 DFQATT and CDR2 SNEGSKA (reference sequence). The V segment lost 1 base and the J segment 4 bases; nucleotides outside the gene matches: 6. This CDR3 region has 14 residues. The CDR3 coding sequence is TGCAGTGCTAGAGGGGACAGTTGGGGCACTGAAGCTTTCTTT. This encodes CSARGDSWGTEAFF.

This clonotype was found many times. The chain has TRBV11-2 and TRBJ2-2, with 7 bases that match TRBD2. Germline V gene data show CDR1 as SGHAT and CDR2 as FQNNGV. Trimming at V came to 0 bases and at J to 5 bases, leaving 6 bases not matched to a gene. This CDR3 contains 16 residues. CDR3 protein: CASSLEGGISTGELFF. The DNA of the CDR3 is TGTGCCAGCAGCTTAGAGGGAGGGATATCAACCGGGGAGCTGTTTTTT.

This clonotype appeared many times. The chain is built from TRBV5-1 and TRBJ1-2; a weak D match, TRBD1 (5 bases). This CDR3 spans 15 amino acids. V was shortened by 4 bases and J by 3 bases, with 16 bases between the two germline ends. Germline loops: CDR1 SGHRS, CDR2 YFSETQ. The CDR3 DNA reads TGCGCCAGCAGCGCCCCCGGGACGGATTACTATGGCTACACCTTC. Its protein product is CASSAPGTDYYGYTF.

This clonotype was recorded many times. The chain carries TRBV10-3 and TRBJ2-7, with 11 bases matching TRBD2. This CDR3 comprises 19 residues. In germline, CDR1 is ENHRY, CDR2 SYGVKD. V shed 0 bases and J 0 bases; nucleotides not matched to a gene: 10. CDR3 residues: CAISESTLLAGESSYEQYF. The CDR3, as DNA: TGTGCCATCAGTGAGTCCACACTACTAGCGGGAGAGAGCTCCTACGAGCAGTACTTC.

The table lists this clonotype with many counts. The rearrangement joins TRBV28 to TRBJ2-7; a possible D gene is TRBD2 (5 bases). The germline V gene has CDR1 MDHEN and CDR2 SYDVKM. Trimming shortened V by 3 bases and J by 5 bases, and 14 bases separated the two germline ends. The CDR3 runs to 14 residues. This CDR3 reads CASSFGVFTDEQYF. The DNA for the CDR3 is TGTGCCAGCAGTTTCGGGGTATTCACGGACGAGCAGTACTTC.

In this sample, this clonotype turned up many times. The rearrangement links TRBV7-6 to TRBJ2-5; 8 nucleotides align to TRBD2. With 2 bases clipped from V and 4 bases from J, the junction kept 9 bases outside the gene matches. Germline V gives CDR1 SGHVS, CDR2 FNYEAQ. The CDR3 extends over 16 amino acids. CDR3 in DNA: TGTGCCAGCAGCTTATGGCCAGCGGGAGTGAGAGAGACCCAGTACTTC. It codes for CASSLWPAGVRETQYF.